The 5 T cell receptor beta chains reported below all come from one sample, sequenced in a study of blood T cell repertoires in COVID-19. Sequencing was performed with immunoSEQ multiplex PCR; in TCRdb, only in-frame clones are kept and a portion is missing. Of some 240,000 clones in the sample, nearly 90% were seen once. Specimen: peripheral blood. The receptors were sampled from a woman aged 40 to 50 who had recovered from COVID-19.

This sequence joins TRBV28 and TRBJ2-5; 13 bases line up with TRBD2. The CDR3 spans 18 residues. The junction had 9 bases not matched to a gene; V was cut back by 3 bases and J by 2 bases. Germline-derived CDR1 and CDR2 are MDHEN and SYDVKM. CDR3 region: CASSFFTSGRARQETQYF. The CDR3 region has the DNA TGTGCCAGCAGTTTCTTTACTAGCGGGAGGGCCAGGCAAGAGACCCAGTACTTC.

Of note for this clone: Additional DNA sequences in this sample encode the identical CDR3. The rearrangement joins TRBV6-5 to TRBJ1-4; TRBD1 aligns across 9 bases. The CDR3 runs 14 residues. CDR1 and CDR2 from the germline V gene are MNHEY and SVGAGI. Trimming took 6 bases from V and 5 from J; bases not matched to a gene: 4. The CDR3 sequence: CASSPDRGNEKLFF. The CDR3 coding sequence is TGTGCCAGCAGCCCCGACAGGGGGAATGAAAAACTGTTTTTT.

The rearrangement uses TRBV25-1 and TRBJ1-2, with 7 nucleotides matching TRBD1. The CDR3 extends over 16 amino acids. Germline V gene sequence: CDR1 MGHDK, CDR2 SYGVNS. The junction had 11 bases not matched to a gene; V was cut back by 3 bases and J by 4 bases. As DNA, the CDR3 is TGTGCCAGCAGTGAGAGTAGAGGGACAGAGAGCTATGGCTACACCTTC. It codes for CASSESRGTESYGYTF.

J is TRBJ2-4 and V is TRBV28, with a possible D match to TRBD1 (5 bases). The CDR3 is 13 amino acids. V lost 3 bases and J 9 bases, leaving 12 bases between the germline ends. Germline CDR1 is MDHEN and CDR2 is SYDVKM. The CDR3 spells CASSFRGTAIQYF. The CDR3 nucleotides are TGTGCCAGCAGTTTTAGGGGTACGGCCATTCAGTACTTC.

The V gene is TRBV30, the J gene TRBJ1-2, with D possibly being TRBD1 (6 bases). Deletions cut 0 bases from V and 8 bases from J, with 10 bases between. The CDR3 sequence is 12 residues long. Germline loops: CDR1 GTSNPN, CDR2 SVGIG (reference sequence). The CDR3 loop reads CAWSVVRGGYTF. The DNA of the CDR3 is TGTGCCTGGAGTGTGGTCAGGGGCGGCTACACCTTC.